A single sample is the source of the 18 T cell receptor beta chains below, sequenced in a study of blood T cell repertoires in COVID-19. TCRdb's copy holds only in-frame clones and misses some; the assay was immunoSEQ multiplex PCR. The profile shows 35,000 to 50,000 clones, 89% of them singletons. The sample comprised peripheral blood. Source of these receptors: a man between 65 and 85 years old with active COVID-19.

The CDR3 is CASSIDGGVGYNEQFF. For the CDR3, the DNA is TGCGCCAGCAGTATAGACGGCGGGGTGGGATACAATGAGCAGTTCTTC. This sequence joins TRBV5-1 and TRBJ2-1; a possible D gene is TRBD2 (6 bases). CDR3 size: 16 residues. Germline V gene data show CDR1 as SGHRS and CDR2 as YFSETQ. Between the trimmed V and J ends, which lost 5 bases and 4 bases, there was a span of 19 bases.

The gene calls are TRBV15 and TRBJ1-3; 7 nucleotides line up with TRBD1. This CDR3 has 15 amino acids. The V segment lost 0 bases and the J segment 4 bases; nucleotides outside the gene matches: 3. The germline gives CDR1 LNHNV, CDR2 YYDKDF (reference sequence). The CDR3 bases are TGTGCCACCAGCAGAGAGGGACAGTCGGGAAACACCATATATTTT. Its translation is CATSREGQSGNTIYF.

The chain couples TRBV27 to TRBJ1-6; no reliable D call. CDR1 MNHEY and CDR2 SMNVEV come from the germline V gene (reference sequence). The CDR3 is made up of 15 amino acids. V dropped 5 bases and J dropped 10 bases, with 18 bases sitting between them. The CDR3 DNA sequence: TGTGCCAGCAGTGAGAGAGAGGGCCTAAGCTCACCCCTCCACTTT. This gives the protein CASSEREGLSSPLHF.

This rearrangement joins TRBV7-2 to TRBJ1-1; TRBD1 agrees at 9 bases. V shed 5 bases, J shed 1 base, and the junction held 5 bases outside the gene matches. The CDR3 is 15 amino acids. Per the germline V gene, CDR1 is SGHTA and CDR2 is FQGNSA. CDR3 sequence reads: CASSRRTGANTEAFF. CDR3 nucleotides: TGTGCCAGCAGCAGACGGACAGGGGCGAACACTGAAGCTTTCTTT.

The chain has TRBV9 and TRBJ1-2; D is unresolved. Germline loops: CDR1 SGDLS, CDR2 YYNGEE. The CDR3 runs 13 residues. The V and J ends lost 3 bases and 4 bases respectively, with 10 bases between them. CDR3 region: CASSAEGGYGYTF. CDR3 sequence (DNA): TGTGCCAGCAGCGCCGAGGGTGGCTATGGCTACACCTTC. The full variable domain, in which reference TRBV9 and TRBJ1-2 provide the parts outside the CDR3, is DSGVTQTPKHLITATGQRVTLRCSPRSGDLSVYWYQQSLDQGLQFLIQYYNGEERAKGNILERFSAQQFPDLHSELNLSSLELGDSALYFCASSAEGGYGYTFGSGTRLTVV.

This clone was counted once. The chain couples TRBV11-2 to TRBJ2-5; D is unresolved. CDR1 is SGHAT and CDR2 is FQNNGV in the germline V gene. The V and J ends lost 2 bases and 4 bases respectively, with 17 bases between them. The CDR3 spans 16 residues. CDR3 DNA sequence: TGTGCCAGCAGCTTAAGTCATTCTCCGCGTGGAGAGACCCAGTACTTC. Translated, it gives CASSLSHSPRGETQYF.

The gene calls are TRBV4-3 and TRBJ2-3; 11 bases agree with TRBD2. Losses at the gene ends were 5 bases for V and 5 bases for J; bases not matched to a gene: 9. CDR1 and CDR2 (germline): LGHNA, YSLEER. CDR3 length: 16 residues. CDR3 bases: TGCGCCAGCAGCGCCTTAGCGGGGGGGCCGGTAGATACGCAGTATTTT. This gives the protein CASSALAGGPVDTQYF.

The gene calls are TRBV9 and TRBJ2-7; TRBD1 is a possible D gene (5 bases). Germline V gene data show CDR1 as SGDLS and CDR2 as YYNGEE. Between the trimmed V and J ends, which lost 2 bases and 0 bases, there was a span of 6 bases. This CDR3 is 13 amino acids long. The CDR3 region is CASSVDSSYEQYF. As DNA, the CDR3 is TGTGCCAGCAGCGTCGACAGCTCCTACGAGCAGTACTTC. The complete variable domain, with remaining parts taken from reference TRBV9 and TRBJ2-7, reads DSGVTQTPKHLITATGQRVTLRCSPRSGDLSVYWYQQSLDQGLQFLIQYYNGEERAKGNILERFSAQQFPDLHSELNLSSLELGDSALYFCASSVDSSYEQYFGPGTRLTVT.

This clone was seen just once. The chain links TRBV4-3 to TRBJ2-2; TRBD2 aligns across 11 bases. This CDR3 contains 19 residues. Germline values: CDR1 LGHNA, CDR2 YSLEER. The ends lost 0 bases at V and 6 bases at J; junction bases unmatched: 12. Here the CDR3 reads CASSQDSAGTSGVSGELFF. In DNA form, the CDR3 reads TGCGCCAGCAGCCAAGATTCAGCCGGGACTAGCGGTGTATCCGGGGAGCTGTTTTTT.

The V and J genes are TRBV6-5 and TRBJ1-2; 7 bases agree with TRBD1. The CDR3 is made up of 15 amino acids. The junction had 10 bases not matched to a gene; V was cut back by 2 bases and J by 7 bases. CDR1 is MNHEY, CDR2 SVGAGI, per germline. The CDR3 DNA is TGTGCCAGCAGTTACCAACGACAGGGACGAGGTGGCTACACCTTC. This codes for CASSYQRQGRGGYTF.

The chain is built from TRBV19 and TRBJ2-5; 7 bases fit TRBD2. The germline CDR1 and CDR2 sequences are LNHDA and SQIVND (reference sequence). V shed 7 bases and J 1 base; nucleotides not matched to a gene: 3. The CDR3 runs to 13 residues. Written as DNA, the CDR3 is TGTGCCAGTACCTCGGGGGGCCAAGAGACCCAGTACTTC. Translating it yields CASTSGGQETQYF.

The chain uses TRBV7-9 and TRBJ1-6; unclear D gene. Trimming removed 3 bases at V and 8 bases at J, with 8 bases between. Germline values: CDR1 SEHNR, CDR2 FQNEAQ (reference sequence). This CDR3 is built from 13 residues. Here the CDR3 reads CASSLIQDSPLHF. CDR3 in DNA: TGTGCCAGCAGCTTGATCCAGGATTCACCCCTCCACTTT.

This rearrangement joins TRBV5-6 to TRBJ2-3; D uncertain. Germline CDR1 and CDR2: SGHDT and YYEEEE. The CDR3 is made up of 14 amino acids. Deletions cut 4 bases from V and 2 bases from J, with 11 bases between. The CDR3 loop is CASSQEFHTDTQYF. The DNA for the CDR3 is TGTGCCAGCAGCCAAGAGTTTCACACAGATACGCAGTATTTT.

The genes are TRBV5-1 and TRBJ1-4, with a tentative D call TRBD1 (6 bases). The V gene lost 3 bases and the J gene lost 3 bases, with 15 bases spanning the gap. The germline V gene encodes CDR1 SGHRS and CDR2 YFSETQ. CDR3 size: 16 residues. The CDR3 nucleotides read TGCGCCAGCAGCTCCGATGTACAGGGTCCTAATGAAAAACTGTTTTTT. Translation: CASSSDVQGPNEKLFF.

The rearrangement joins TRBV9 to TRBJ1-1, with D perhaps TRBD1 (5 bases). This CDR3 region has 16 residues. Germline-derived CDR1 and CDR2 are SGDLS and YYNGEE. V gave up 0 bases and J gave up 1 base, with 13 bases separating them. CDR3 DNA sequence: TGTGCCAGCAGCGTAGCGGCAGGGATAGGGAACACTGAAGCTTTCTTT. It is translated as CASSVAAGIGNTEAFF.

This sequence joins TRBV27 and TRBJ1-2, with a weak D call TRBD1 (6 bases). The germline gives CDR1 MNHEY, CDR2 SMNVEV (reference sequence). This CDR3 has 15 residues. Trimming shortened V by 6 bases and J by 5 bases, and 19 bases separated the two germline ends. The CDR3 spells CASSPGGRWGYGYTF. As DNA, the CDR3 is TGTGCCAGCAGCCCGGGGGGCAGGTGGGGGTATGGCTACACCTTC.

The chain recombines TRBV4-1 with TRBJ2-7; D remains ambiguous. Per the germline V gene, CDR1 is MGHRA and CDR2 is YSYEKL. V dropped 1 base and J dropped 4 bases, with 11 bases sitting between them. This CDR3 contains 14 residues. The CDR3 bases are TGCGCCAGCAGCCAAGTCAACCAGGTTTACGAGCAGTACTTC. Translated, it gives CASSQVNQVYEQYF.

The V call is TRBV5-6, the J call TRBJ2-6; a possible D gene is TRBD1 (6 bases). Trimming removed 4 bases from V and 0 bases from J, with 20 bases in between. The CDR3 is made up of 19 amino acids. Per germline, CDR1 SGHDT and CDR2 YYEEEE. CDR3 in amino acids: CASSRVDSFSSSGANVLTF. The CDR3 DNA sequence: TGTGCCAGCAGCCGGGTGGACAGTTTCTCTTCCTCTGGGGCCAACGTCCTGACTTTC.